This TCR beta chain was documented in a study of blood T cell repertoires in COVID-19. CDR1 is KGHSH, CDR2 LQKENI, per germline. Germline trimming cut 7 bases from V and 9 bases from J; bases unmatched to any gene: 12. The CDR3 sequence is 15 residues long. Using immunoSEQ multiplex PCR, the repertoire was profiled, and TCRdb retains in-frame clones only, with some absent. The sample shows approximately 500,000 clones, about 89% of them seen only once. Input material: peripheral blood. This sequence originates from a woman aged 50 to 65 with COVID-19, enrolled during active disease. J is TRBJ2-1 and V is TRBV18; 10 nucleotides agree with TRBD1. CDR3 sequence: CASYPGQGSGGEQFF. The CDR3 DNA reads TGTGCCAGCTATCCGGGACAGGGGTCTGGAGGTGAGCAGTTCTTC. Drawing the rest from reference TRBV18 and TRBJ2-1, the complete variable domain is NAGVMQNPRHLVRRRGQEARLRCSPMKGHSHVYWYRQLPEEGLKFMVYLQKENIIDESGMPKERFSAEFPKEGPSILRIQQVVRGDSAAYFCASYPGQGSGGEQFFGPGTRLTVL.